These T cell receptor beta chains were read from a single sample in a study of T cells in Graves' hyperthyroidism and ophthalmopathy. Each CDR3 protein gets one entry after TCRdb re-called the multiplex PCR reads with MiXCR. The data contain under 350,000 distinct CDR3 sequences, around 15% of them singletons. Sequencing was performed on blood. All receptors come from a woman aged 40 to 50 with Graves' hyperthyroidism. Each CDR3 is given with its conserved first and last residue. Fields, in order: V gene, clone size, J gene, D gene, CDR3 protein, CDR3 DNA. A D gene is named only where the DNA matches it firmly. Where a row states a size, it is once, few, many or the class of an expanded clone; other rows omit it.

TRBV2	many	TRBJ1-4	NA	CASSLDEKLFF	TGTGCCAGCAGTCTCGATGAAAAACTGTTTTTT
TRBV28	many	TRBJ2-5	NA	CASSLQQETQYF	TGTGCCAGCAGTTTACAACAAGAGACCCAGTACTTC
TRBV7-8	few	TRBJ1-2	NA	CASSLGGVNYGYTF	TGTGCCAGCAGCTTAGGAGGGGTTAACTATGGCTACACCTTC
TRBV9	NA	TRBJ2-1	TRBD2	CASSVGGGSGNEQFF	TGTGCCAGCAGCGTAGGGGGAGGGTCCGGCAATGAGCAGTTCTTC
TRBV3-1	many	TRBJ2-2	NA	CASSQDEGRSTGELFF	TGTGCCAGCAGCCAAGACGAGGGGCGATCCACCGGGGAGCTGTTTTTT
TRBV20-1	many	TRBJ1-1	TRBD1	CSAKNLRGDTEAFF	TGCAGTGCCAAGAACCTCAGGGGGGACACTGAAGCTTTCTTT
TRBV6-1	many	TRBJ1-2	NA	CASTTSNYGYTF	TGTGCCAGCACGACCTCTAACTATGGCTACACCTTC
TRBV10-3	NA	TRBJ2-2	TRBD2	CAISRLAGVTGELSF	TGTGCCATCAGCCGACTAGCGGGAGTTACCGGGGAGCTGTCTTTT
TRBV6-2/TRBV6-3	NA	TRBJ2-2	TRBD2	CASSGPSGSTGELFF	TGTGCCAGCAGTGGCCCTAGCGGGAGCACCGGGGAGCTGTTTTTT
TRBV25-1	NA	TRBJ1-3	NA	CASSEYSDGSYSGNTIYF	TGTGCCAGCAGTGAATATTCGGACGGATCCTACTCTGGAAACACCATATATTTT
TRBV18	many	TRBJ2-3	NA	CASSPGRTGDTQYF	TGTGCCAGCTCACCGGGACGCACCGGGGATACGCAGTATTTT
TRBV10-1	NA	TRBJ2-1	NA	CASSEHRNYNEQFF	TGCGCCAGCAGTGAGCACCGGAACTACAATGAGCAGTTCTTC
TRBV20-1	many	TRBJ1-1	NA	CSASSGSPTEAFF	TGCAGTGCTTCATCAGGGAGTCCCACTGAAGCTTTCTTT
TRBV12-3/TRBV12-4	NA	TRBJ2-1	NA	CASSRRRYNEQFF	TGTGCCAGCAGCCGTCGGCGGTACAATGAGCAGTTCTTC
TRBV9	many	TRBJ1-5	NA	CASSASGQTQPQHF	TGTGCCAGCAGCGCCTCTGGACAGACTCAGCCCCAGCATTTT
TRBV27	many	TRBJ2-2	NA	CASSFLKLGELFF	TGTGCCAGCAGTTTCCTGAAACTCGGGGAGCTGTTTTTT
TRBV5-4	once	TRBJ2-7	NA	CASSTTGSTYEQYF	TGTGCCAGCAGCACAACCGGGAGCACCTACGAGCAGTACTTC
TRBV13	NA	TRBJ2-2	NA	CASSARVGTGELFF	TGTGCCAGCAGCGCCAGGGTGGGCACCGGGGAGCTGTTTTTT
TRBV3-1	many	TRBJ1-5	NA	CASSQGSGSNQPQHF	TGTGCCAGCAGCCAAGGTTCTGGAAGCAATCAGCCCCAGCATTTT
TRBV29-1	NA	TRBJ2-2	NA	CSVVWERGTGELFF	TGCAGCGTTGTGTGGGAAAGGGGCACCGGGGAGCTGTTTTTT
TRBV6-1	many	TRBJ2-2	TRBD2	CASSSVAGELTGELFF	TGTGCCAGCAGTTCCGTAGCGGGAGAACTCACCGGGGAGCTGTTTTTT
TRBV2	many	TRBJ1-5	TRBD1	CASRLTGGNDQPQHF	TGTGCCAGCAGACTCACAGGGGGCAACGATCAGCCCCAGCATTTT
TRBV20-1	few	TRBJ1-2	TRBD1	CSARDKGQGYGYTF	TGCAGTGCTAGAGATAAGGGACAGGGCTATGGCTACACCTTC
TRBV10-3	many	TRBJ2-1	NA	CAIRDGGTEQFF	TGTGCCATCCGAGACGGAGGTACTGAGCAGTTCTTC
TRBV28	many	TRBJ2-1	NA	CASTYAGELRQFF	TGTGCCAGCACATACGCAGGCGAGTTGAGGCAGTTCTTC
TRBV7-3	many	TRBJ1-1	NA	CASSLHLNTEAFF	TGTGCCAGCAGCCTCCATTTGAACACTGAAGCTTTCTTT
TRBV9	NA	TRBJ2-1	TRBD2	CASSEGTSGRDEQFF	TGTGCCAGCAGCGAAGGGACTAGCGGGAGGGATGAGCAGTTCTTC
TRBV10-3	many	TRBJ1-6	TRBD1	CAGRDSNSPLHF	TGTGCCGGCCGGGACAGCAATTCACCCCTCCACTTT
TRBV7-3	many	TRBJ1-2	TRBD1	CASSFGQGGGYTF	TGTGCCAGCAGCTTCGGACAGGGGGGTGGCTACACCTTC
TRBV2	many	TRBJ1-5	TRBD1	CASRPQGANSNQPQHF	TGTGCCAGCAGGCCACAGGGGGCTAATAGCAATCAGCCCCAGCATTTT
TRBV19	many	TRBJ2-1	TRBD2	CASSIDPSGNEQFF	TGTGCCAGTAGTATAGATCCTAGCGGCAATGAGCAGTTCTTC
TRBV29-1	NA	TRBJ2-3	NA	CSVVFRVRDTQYF	TGCAGCGTTGTGTTCAGGGTTAGAGATACGCAGTATTTT
TRBV27	few	TRBJ2-3	TRBD2	CASSLLAGGPLDTQYF	TGTGCCAGCAGTTTACTAGCGGGAGGGCCGTTAGATACGCAGTATTTT
TRBV20-1	many	TRBJ2-7	TRBD2	CSFFTGRQDEQYF	TGCAGCTTTTTTACCGGGAGGCAGGACGAGCAGTACTTC
TRBV30	many	TRBJ2-1	TRBD2	CAWNHLAGEGNEQFF	TGTGCCTGGAATCACCTAGCGGGTGAAGGTAATGAGCAGTTCTTC